Each of the 30 T cell receptor beta chains below was sequenced from the same sample in a study of blood T cells in healthy people across ages. The authors ran a second PCR of about 6 to 12 cycles using a sample-barcoded 5' primer and a J-beta primer mix. Via MiXCR, TCRdb re-called the 5' RACE reads, giving one row per CDR3 protein. The sample carries hundreds of thousands of distinct CDR3 sequences, 25% to 35% recorded once. The sample taken for sequencing was blood. These receptors all stem from a woman older than 75 in good health.

Concerning this clonotype: This clone may be a read error of a much larger clone one base away. The V and J genes are TRBV6-5 and TRBJ2-1; 9 positions match TRBD2. The DNA end favors TRBJ2-7, so the J call may be wrong. Germline CDR1 and CDR2: MNHEY and SVGAGI. This CDR3 is built from 14 residues. The CDR3 sequence: CASSPSGNYNEQYF. In DNA, the CDR3 is TGTGCCAGCAGTCCTAGCGGGAATTACAATGAGCAGTACTTC.

The table lists this clonotype with many counts. V gene TRBV4-2 combines with J gene TRBJ1-4, with 9 bases that match TRBD1. CDR3 length: 17 amino acids. V lost 7 bases and J lost 7; bases outside the gene matches: 16. CDR1 and CDR2 (germline): LGHNA, YNFKEQ. As DNA, the CDR3 is TGTGCCAGCAAAAAAACAGGGGGCGCGTCGTCGGCTGAAAAACTGTTTTTT. This codes for CASKKTGGASSAEKLFF.

This clonotype was detected many times. This chain joins TRBV11-2 and TRBJ2-1, with D tentatively TRBD1 or TRBD2 (6 bases each). The germline V gene has CDR1 SGHAT and CDR2 FQNNGV. Trimming stripped 1 base from V and 1 base from J, with 11 bases between. The CDR3 runs to 16 residues. The CDR3 sequence is CASSLGGATSYNEQFF. The DNA of the CDR3 is TGTGCCAGCAGCTTAGGGGGGGCCACGTCCTACAATGAGCAGTTCTTC.

This chain links TRBV20-1 with TRBJ2-5; possibly TRBD1 for D (6 bases). Trimming pared 5 bases from V and 6 bases from J, leaving 13 bases between. The CDR3 covers 12 residues. Germline CDR1 reads DFQATT; CDR2 reads SNEGSKA (reference sequence). CDR3 sequence reads: CSAPGTTKTQYF. CDR3 nucleotide sequence: TGCAGTGCTCCCGGGACAACGAAGACCCAGTACTTC.

This clonotype was counted only a few times. The CDR3 region has the DNA TGTGCCAGCAGCACCCGGCAGGGCCATTACAATGAGCAGTTCTTC. Encoded protein: CASSTRQGHYNEQFF. The chain has TRBV7-2 and TRBJ2-1, with a possible D match to TRBD1 (5 bases). Trimming cost V 5 bases and J 4 bases, with 15 bases left between them. Germline V gene lookup returns CDR1 SGHTA and CDR2 FQGNSA. The CDR3 runs 15 residues.

This clonotype was seen at least ten times. V is TRBV6-5 and J is TRBJ2-3, with 11 bases fitting TRBD2. J was trimmed by 2 bases and V by 6 bases; bases with no gene match: 7. From germline, CDR1 is MNHEY and CDR2 SVGAGI. The CDR3 extends over 16 amino acids. The CDR3 coding sequence is TGTGCCAGCAGCCGGACGACTAGCGGGGTCACAGATACGCAGTATTTT. Its protein product is CASSRTTSGVTDTQYF.

This clonotype appeared a single time. The rearrangement uses TRBV9 and TRBJ1-2; TRBD1 aligns across 7 bases. Germline assignment: CDR1 SGDLS and CDR2 YYNGEE. This CDR3 comprises 15 residues. Trimming took 4 bases from V and 0 from J; bases not matched to a gene: 6. The CDR3 DNA reads TGTGCCAGCAGCCTAGGGACAGAGACTAACTATGGCTACACCTTC. Amino acids: CASSLGTETNYGYTF.

This clonotype showed up many times. The genes are TRBV4-2 and TRBJ1-4; no reliable D call. Trimming stripped 0 bases from V and 5 bases from J, with 10 bases between. The CDR3 runs 15 residues. The V gene's germline CDR1 is LGHNA and CDR2 YNFKEQ. DNA for the CDR3: TGTGCCAGCAGCCAAGATTGGGAGTCCAATGAAAAACTGTTTTTT. Translated, it gives CASSQDWESNEKLFF.

Remarks on this clonotype: Possible read error: a much larger clone is one base away. The J gene is TRBJ2-7, the V gene TRBV5-5; D may correspond to TRBD1 or TRBD2 (5 bases each). CDR3 length: 15 residues. Germline CDR1 SGHKS, CDR2 YYEKEE (reference sequence). Trimming removed 0 bases from V and 6 bases from J, with 16 bases in between. The CDR3 DNA is TGTGCCAGCAGCTTGGCAGGGAGAAGCAACAGCGAGCAGTACTTC. Protein sequence: CASSLAGRSNSEQYF.

Of note for this clonotype: At one of its ends the junction is not consistent with the germline gene, which may arise from a read error. The chain couples TRBV12-3 or TRBV12-4 to TRBJ1-2; D is perhaps TRBD1 (6 bases). This CDR3 comprises 13 residues. CDR3 sequence: CAGSPWGANGYTF. CDR3 nucleotide sequence: TGTGCCGGCAGCCCTTGGGGGGCGAATGGCTACACCTTC.

This clonotype appeared a few times. A much larger clone differs from this one at a single base, so this may be a read error. The chain uses TRBV28 and TRBJ2-7; TRBD1 aligns across 9 bases. The V gene's germline CDR1 is MDHEN and CDR2 SYDVKM. The V gene end was trimmed by 6 bases and the J gene end by 7 bases; junction bases not matched to a gene: 13. This CDR3 region has 15 residues. The DNA of the CDR3 is TGTGCCAGCAGCGCACAGGGGGCGCGGTACAATGAGCAGTACTTC. Residues: CASSAQGARYNEQYF.

Ten or more counts support this clonotype. CDR3 nucleotides: TGTGCCAGCGGACGAGGGACAGGGAGGACCTACGAGCAGTACTTC. Translating gives CASGRGTGRTYEQYF. The chain combines TRBV6-1 with TRBJ2-7; 9 bases agree with TRBD1. After removal of 8 bases from V and 2 bases from J, the junction contained 10 bases not matched to a gene. The length of the CDR3 is 15 residues. CDR1 is MNHNS, CDR2 SASEGT, per germline.

This clonotype was counted many times. V and J are TRBV6-1 and TRBJ1-1, with D perhaps matching TRBD1 (5 bases). V lost 4 bases to trimming and J lost 5 bases, with 14 bases between them. CDR1 and CDR2 from the germline V gene are MNHNS and SASEGT. There are 14 residues in the CDR3. The CDR3 spells CASSALGGGTEAFF. CDR3 coding DNA: TGTGCCAGCAGTGCCCTGGGGGGGGGGACTGAAGCTTTCTTT.

This clonotype was seen only a few times. The chain links TRBV2 to TRBJ1-6, with D possibly TRBD1 on 5 matching bases. Trimming took off 4 bases at V and 7 bases at J, with 20 bases between the two ends. Germline lookup yields CDR1 SNHLY and CDR2 FYNNEI. There are 17 residues in the CDR3. CDR3 nucleotides: TGTGCCAGCAGTGGAAGCCCACGTGGGGCCAGGAATTCACCCCTCCACTTT. This codes for CASSGSPRGARNSPLHF.

This clonotype was seen many times. The chain couples TRBV28 to TRBJ1-2; 7 positions match TRBD1. V lost 10 bases, J lost 5 bases, and 10 bases stayed unmatched. Germline CDR1 MDHEN, CDR2 SYDVKM. The CDR3 totals 13 residues. The CDR3 sequence is CAIPGQSPYGYTF. DNA of the CDR3: TGTGCCATTCCGGGACAGAGCCCTTATGGCTACACCTTC.

This clonotype has at least ten counts. In DNA form, the CDR3 reads TGTGCCAGCAGGGAAGAACTAGGGAAAGAGACCCAGTACTTC. It encodes CASREELGKETQYF. This chain uses TRBV7-2 with TRBJ2-5; D may be TRBD2 (5 bases). The germline V gene has CDR1 SGHTA and CDR2 FQGNSA. The CDR3 totals 14 residues. V was shortened by 6 bases and J by 3 bases, with 14 bases between the two germline ends. The whole variable domain, filled in from reference TRBV7-2 and TRBJ2-5, reads GAGVSQSPSNKVTEKGKDVELRCDPISGHTALYWYRQSLGQGLEFLIYFQGNSAPDKSGLPSDRFSAERTGGSVSTLTIQRTQQEDSAVYLCASREELGKETQYFGPGTRLLVL.

This clonotype showed up just once. The chain recombines TRBV24-1 with TRBJ2-2; 8 bases are a match to TRBD2. The germline V gene encodes CDR1 KGHDR and CDR2 SFDVKD. J lost 2 bases, V lost 0 bases, and 13 bases had no gene match. The CDR3 runs 20 residues. The chain's CDR3 is CATSDLPSSGGDINTGELFF. In DNA form, the CDR3 reads TGTGCCACCAGTGATTTGCCATCTTCCGGGGGGGACATTAACACCGGGGAGCTGTTTTTT.

This clonotype appeared many times. V is TRBV18 and J is TRBJ2-3; D not resolved. V was pared by 3 bases and J by 3 bases, with 10 bases between. Per germline, CDR1 KGHSH and CDR2 LQKENI. The CDR3 extends over 14 amino acids. The CDR3 protein is CASSPPSQTDTQYF. The CDR3 DNA reads as TGTGCCAGCTCACCCCCGTCTCAAACAGATACGCAGTATTTT.

The V and J genes are TRBV11-1 and TRBJ2-2; 12 nucleotides align to TRBD2. CDR3 length: 15 residues. The V and J ends lost 5 bases and 4 bases, in that order; junction bases with no gene match: 2. CDR1 is SGHAT, CDR2 FQDESV, per germline (reference sequence). CDR3 sequence (DNA): TGTGCCAGCAGCGAGGGACTAGCGGGCACCGGGGAGCTGTTTTTT. Translated: CASSEGLAGTGELFF.

There are a few counts of this clonotype. A much larger clone sits a single nucleotide away, making a read error possible. V usage is TRBV5-1 and J usage is TRBJ2-7; 8 nucleotides agree with TRBD1. J was trimmed by 7 bases and V by 4 bases; bases with no gene match: 19. CDR1 SGHRS and CDR2 YFSETQ come from the germline V gene. There are 17 residues in the CDR3. This chain's CDR3 is CASSPKSGDRRCEEQYF. Here the CDR3 DNA reads TGCGCCAGCAGCCCCAAGTCAGGGGACAGGCGGTGTGAGGAGCAGTACTTC.

The gene calls are TRBV7-2 and TRBJ2-7; unclear D gene. The germline V gene encodes CDR1 SGHTA and CDR2 FQGNSA. The germline V and J ends were trimmed by 0 bases and 1 base, with 7 bases remaining between them. The CDR3 is 14 amino acids. CDR3 residues: CASSLAINSYEQYF. CDR3 nucleotide sequence: TGTGCCAGCAGCTTAGCTATCAATTCCTACGAGCAGTACTTC.

This clonotype has ten or more counts. DNA of the CDR3: TGCAGTGCTAGGGATGGGGGGGCGGTGAGCAATCAGCCCCAGCATTTT. It encodes CSARDGGAVSNQPQHF. The genes are TRBV20-1 and TRBJ1-5; perhaps TRBD1 as D (6 bases). This CDR3 is 16 amino acids long. Trimming removed 3 bases at V and 1 base at J, with 16 bases between. Germline V gene data show CDR1 as DFQATT and CDR2 as SNEGSKA (reference sequence).

The table lists this clonotype with many counts. The CDR3: CATSDRQGQETQYF. The CDR3 bases are TGTGCCACCAGTGATAGACAGGGGCAAGAGACCCAGTACTTC. V and J are TRBV24-1 and TRBJ2-5, with 8 nucleotides matching TRBD1. Germline V lookup: CDR1 KGHDR, CDR2 SFDVKD. Trimming cost V 3 bases and J 2 bases; bases outside gene matches: 1. This CDR3 region has 14 residues.

This clonotype was detected many times. This chain links TRBV12-3 or TRBV12-4 with TRBJ2-3, with TRBD1 matching 8 bases. The CDR3 consists of 14 residues. V was pared by 7 bases and J by 5 bases, with 8 bases of the junction left unmatched. CDR3 bases: TGTGCCAGCATTATGGGACAGGCCCAAGATACGCAGTATTTT. It codes for CASIMGQAQDTQYF.

A note on this clonotype: Compared with germline, one end of the junction differs, possibly owing to a read error. V is TRBV4-2 and J is TRBJ2-1; 7 nucleotides line up with TRBD1. The CDR3 covers 14 residues. The germline gives CDR1 LGHNA, CDR2 YNFKEQ. CDR3 residues: CTSSLGQVEETQFF. The CDR3 coding sequence is TGTACCAGCAGCCTTGGACAGGTTGAAGAGACCCAGTTCTTC.

With respect to this clonotype: The final CDR3 position lacks the conserved phenylalanine or tryptophan, pointing to a likely read error. CDR3 sequence: CASRPRLRETTGELFC. CDR3 DNA: TGCGCCAGCAGGCCAAGATTACGGGAGACAACCGGGGAGCTGTTTTGT. The chain carries TRBV4-1 and TRBJ2-2; D perhaps matches TRBD2 (6 bases). Germline assignment: CDR1 MGHRA and CDR2 YSYEKL. CDR3 length: 16 amino acids. With 6 bases removed from V and 5 bases from J, the gap between germline ends came to 19 bases.

This clonotype was detected only a few times. This chain links TRBV7-2 with TRBJ2-7; D may be TRBD2 (5 bases). CDR1 is SGHTA, CDR2 FQGNSA, per germline. The CDR3 is made up of 14 amino acids. V lost 4 bases, J lost 2 bases, and 12 bases lay in between. DNA of the CDR3: TGTGCCAGCAGCTCGAACAGCGGCACCTACGAGCAGTACTTC. This encodes CASSSNSGTYEQYF.

This clonotype showed up just a few times. With a much larger clone just one base away, this may be a read error. The chain recombines TRBV11-2 with TRBJ2-1; D gene uncertain. Near its end, the DNA agrees better with TRBJ2-7, so the J call may be wrong. The V gene's germline CDR1 is SGHAT and CDR2 FQNNGV. This CDR3 is 15 amino acids long. CDR3 sequence (DNA): TGTGCCAGCAGCTTACAACGGAGCTCCTACAATGAGCAGTACTTC. It codes for CASSLQRSSYNEQYF.

This clonotype was observed at least ten times. J is TRBJ1-5 and V is TRBV12-3 or TRBV12-4, with D perhaps TRBD1 (6 bases). V was trimmed by 1 base and J by 4 bases, leaving 8 bases between them. The CDR3 runs to 14 residues. CDR3 in amino acids: CASSLGDKNQPQHF. The CDR3 nucleotides read TGTGCCAGCAGTTTAGGGGACAAGAATCAGCCCCAGCATTTT.

The table lists this clonotype with many counts. The chain is built from TRBV7-9 and TRBJ1-2; possible D gene TRBD1, 5 bases. The CDR3 sequence is 15 residues long. Trimming removed 3 bases at V and 8 bases at J, with 19 bases between. The germline V gene encodes CDR1 SEHNR and CDR2 FQNEAQ (reference sequence). CDR3 DNA sequence: TGTGCCAGCAGCTTGGGATCAGGGCCTGGTGGAGGCTACACCTTC. Encoded protein: CASSLGSGPGGGYTF.